This T cell receptor (beta chain) comes out of a study of memory CD4+ T cells and cytomegalovirus serostatus. The sort gate was single viable CD3+CD4+CD8-CD45RO+ cells for memory CD4+ T cells. Germline assignment: CDR1 LNHDA and CDR2 SQIVND (reference sequence). Trimming cost V 8 bases and J 0 bases, with 17 bases left between them. The CDR3 contains 17 residues. In the original analysis: After removing out-of-frame reads, 2,204,828 distinct TCRbeta sequences remained. The method was immunoSEQ multiplex PCR; TCRdb's version includes in-frame clones alone and lacks a portion of them. V, J and clone size were drawn from that table, and D and trimming were deduced from the DNA. Of tens of thousands of clones listed, 80% to 90% were seen once; the top ten hold roughly 2%.

The chain couples TRBV19 to TRBJ2-6, with D possibly matching TRBD1 (6 bases). The sequenced material came from memory CD4+ T cells from blood. The receptor comes from an adult in good health and CMV-seropositive. The CDR3, as DNA: TGTGCCAGTGGGTGGGGGCAGCGATTCTCTGGGGCCAACGTCCTGACTTTC. Translating it yields CASGWGQRFSGANVLTF.